This T cell receptor beta chain originates from a study of blood T cell repertoires in COVID-19. The wider study: Italy, Spain and the United States were the sources of the convalescent and acute COVID-19 samples. From T cells, B-cell-depleted T cells, or PBMCs came the material, which was cDNA or gDNA.

TCRdb's copy holds only in-frame clones and misses some; the assay was immunoSEQ multiplex PCR. The table shows some 200,000 clones, with under 85% occurring only once. This CDR3 contains 16 residues. Germline loops: CDR1 SGDLS, CDR2 YYNGEE. The germline V and J ends were trimmed by 0 bases and 7 bases, with 17 bases remaining between them. The receptor was derived from a middle-aged woman with acute or convalescent COVID-19. The sequenced material came from peripheral blood. The V and J genes are TRBV9 and TRBJ2-1; D perhaps matches TRBD2 (5 bases). The chain's CDR3 is CASSVDPGRDLNEQFF. In nucleotides, the CDR3 is TGTGCCAGCAGCGTAGATCCTGGGAGAGACTTGAATGAGCAGTTCTTC.